This entry is about one T cell receptor (beta chain). Per the study methods: Quantification of nucleated cells was approximated via reference gene primer amplification. Clones were read by immunoSEQ multiplex PCR, and TCRdb kept only the in-frame ones, dropping some. V, J and clone size reflect that table, while D and trimming were determined from the DNA. The repertoire has 120,000 to 150,000 clones, roughly nine tenths of them found once; the top ten carry about 1.5%. This specimen belongs to a study of blood T cell repertoires in COVID-19. Study overall: Collection of acute and convalescent COVID-19 samples took place in the United States, Italy and Spain. PBMCs, B-cell-depleted T cells, or T cells provided the cDNA or gDNA that made up the material.

V dropped 2 bases and J dropped 2 bases, with 8 bases sitting between them. The CDR3 length is 13 residues. Germline V gene sequence: CDR1 SQVTM, CDR2 ANQGSEA. The receptor's source is a human donor in a cohort sampled during active COVID-19. V is TRBV29-1 and J is TRBJ2-3; possible D gene TRBD1, 5 bases. The sequenced sample was peripheral blood. The CDR3 nucleotides are TGCAGCGTTGAAAGAGGACACACAGATACGCAGTATTTT. Translating gives CSVERGHTDTQYF.